The clone carrying this T cell receptor (beta chain) was observed a handful of times. Antigen: not known. Sorted subsets were amplified in replicate PCRs using approximately 0.2 ug DNA, roughly 30,000 T cell genomes. Assay used: immunoSEQ multiplex PCR; TCRdb lists only in-frame clones, some missing. The table has over 100,000 clones, around 68% seen once. This record comes from a study of shared clonotypes between healthy human individuals. With V trimmed by 4 bases and J by 3 bases, 16 bases remained unmatched. Germline loops: CDR1 SGDLS, CDR2 YYNGEE. CDR3 length: 18 amino acids. The authors combined CD45RO+ cells with CCR7-negative CD45RA+ TemRA cells as CD8 memory. The study, taken as a whole, reports: Several donors had roughly 5% of their naive CD4 clonotypes in common.

The receptor comes from a woman aged 25 to 39 in good health. The chain has TRBV9 and TRBJ1-1; 9 positions agree with TRBD1. The sample comprised memory CD8+ T cells sorted from blood. Subset indicated: CD45RO+ cells pooled with CCR7-negative TemRA cells. CDR3 sequence reads: CASSPGRGQGGGHTEAFF. The DNA for the CDR3 is TGTGCCAGCAGCCCAGGACGGGGACAGGGAGGTGGTCACACTGAAGCTTTCTTT.